The clone carrying this T cell receptor (beta chain) was observed a single time. The protocol was immunoSEQ multiplex PCR, while the TCRdb copy is restricted to in-frame clones and leaves out a portion. The repertoire holds 15,000 to 20,000 clones, with about 80% as singletons. In germline, CDR1 is SGHDN, CDR2 FVKESK. V dropped 2 bases and J dropped 6 bases, with 11 bases sitting between them. This CDR3 has 13 amino acids. These data come from a study of cytotoxic CD8 clonotypes in ibrutinib-treated CLL. The TCR was taken from a human donor with chronic lymphocytic leukemia. The chain employs TRBV14 and TRBJ2-7; no firm D call. Sequencing was performed on PBMCs, taken before ibrutinib treatment. CDR3 DNA sequence: TGTGCCAGCAGCCAAACAGAGCAGAGCGAGCAGTACTTC. Its translation is CASSQTEQSEQYF. Using reference TRBV14 and TRBJ2-7 for the parts outside the CDR3, the full variable domain is EAGVTQFPSHSVIEKGQTVTLRCDPISGHDNLYWYRRVMGKEIKFLLHFVKESKQDESGMPNNRFLAERTGGTYSTLKVQPAELEDSGVYFCASSQTEQSEQYFGPGTRLTVT.